This TCR beta chain was identified in a study of T cells in Graves' hyperthyroidism and ophthalmopathy. Study as a whole: Peripheral blood was secured at the point of initial diagnosis, before any treatment. Findings and limits, study-wide: Most thyroid clonotypes expanded above 0.001 were also detected in blood.

Ten or more counts support this clonotype. The antigen is undetermined. Germline CDR1 and CDR2: SGHDT and YYEEEE. The V end was cut by 1 base, the J end by 7 bases, with 12 bases between. The CDR3 is 13 residues long. About 10 ml fresh peripheral blood yielded the PBMCs. TCR beta CDR3 regions were amplified from RNA transcripts. HTBI primers were used for first-round RT-PCR of the TCR CDR3. TCRdb called the multiplex PCR reads again in MiXCR, with one record for every CDR3 protein. The profile shows roughly 380,000 distinct CDR3 sequences, roughly 14% of them singletons. The clonotype originates from a woman aged 55-75 years with Graves' hyperthyroidism. V and J are TRBV5-6 and TRBJ2-7, with D unresolved. Sample: blood. For the CDR3, the DNA is TGTGCCAGCAGCTTGCTAGTTCCGGGTGAGCAGTACTTC. Translating it yields CASSLLVPGEQYF.